These 19 T cell receptor beta chains came from one sample sequenced in a study of blood T cell repertoires in COVID-19. Sequencing used immunoSEQ multiplex PCR; TCRdb keeps in-frame clones, though not all of them. In the table there are 250,000 to 300,000 clones, 85% to 90% of which are singletons. The source material was peripheral blood. Receptors originate from a woman in her thirties or forties with acute or convalescent COVID-19.

Of note for this clone: This same CDR3 is encoded by further DNA sequences in the sample. This chain uses TRBV6-5 with TRBJ1-2; D is undetermined. In germline, CDR1 is MNHEY, CDR2 SVGAGI. The CDR3 length is 12 residues. V shed 5 bases and J shed 4 bases, with 8 bases lying between them. The CDR3 bases are TGTGCCAGCAGTCCCGGTAGCTATGGCTACACCTTC. It is translated as CASSPGSYGYTF.

The V call is TRBV10-3, the J call TRBJ2-3, with TRBD1 matching over 8 bases. The CDR3 contains 15 residues. Germline V gene data show CDR1 as ENHRY and CDR2 as SYGVKD. V shed 0 bases, J shed 1 base, and the junction held 0 bases outside the gene matches. CDR3 nucleotide sequence: TGTGCCATCAGTGAGTCGGGACAGGGCACAGATACGCAGTATTTT. Translating gives CAISESGQGTDTQYF.

The chain employs TRBV3-1 (or the pseudogene TRBV3-2) and TRBJ1-2, with a weak D call TRBD1 (6 bases). CDR3 length: 16 amino acids. V lost 6 bases, J lost 2 bases, and 19 bases lay in between. The germline gives CDR1 LGHDT, CDR2 YNNKEL (reference sequence). The CDR3, as DNA: TGTGCCAGCAGTCTCGGGGGGACAAGAAAGAACTATGGCTACACCTTC. This codes for CASSLGGTRKNYGYTF.

The rearrangement uses TRBV28 and TRBJ1-1; maybe TRBD1 (6 bases). Germline lookup yields CDR1 MDHEN and CDR2 SYDVKM. The CDR3 loop spans 13 amino acids. The V gene lost 7 bases and the J gene lost 5 bases, with 14 bases spanning the gap. The CDR3 DNA is TGTGCCAGCACTCCAGGGGTAGGGACTGAAGCTTTCTTT. This translates into CASTPGVGTEAFF.

The DNA for the CDR3 is TGTGCCAGCAGCCACCCGACAGGGGCGGACACAGATACGCAGTATTTT. Translation: CASSHPTGADTDTQYF. J is TRBJ2-3 and V is TRBV2; TRBD1 agrees at 8 bases. The V gene end was trimmed by 6 bases and the J gene end by 2 bases; junction bases not matched to a gene: 10. Germline V gene data show CDR1 as SNHLY and CDR2 as FYNNEI. The CDR3 extends over 16 amino acids.

The chain uses TRBV7-9 and TRBJ1-5; TRBD1 matches 8 bases. Per germline, CDR1 SEHNR and CDR2 FQNEAQ (reference sequence). The CDR3 totals 14 residues. V was pared by 1 base and J by 9 bases, with 5 bases of the junction left unmatched. CDR3 DNA sequence: TGTGCCAGCAGCTTAGTGGGACAGGCAATGCCCCAGCATTTT. Amino acid sequence: CASSLVGQAMPQHF.

This sequence joins TRBV6-1 and TRBJ2-1; 12 positions match TRBD1. CDR1 and CDR2 (germline): MNHNS, SASEGT. After removal of 0 bases from V and 6 bases from J, the junction contained 3 bases not matched to a gene. The CDR3 has 16 residues. CDR3 residues: CASSEAAGQGANEQFF. The CDR3 coding sequence is TGTGCCAGCAGTGAAGCGGCGGGACAGGGGGCCAATGAGCAGTTCTTC.

This clone was found a few times. The CDR3 nucleotides are TGTGCCAGTAGTATAGTTACAGGGATGGGTGGGAACAATCAGCCCCAGCATTTT. It translates to CASSIVTGMGGNNQPQHF. J is TRBJ1-5 and V is TRBV19; the D gene is possibly TRBD1 (6 bases). V gave up 1 base and J gave up 3 bases, with 19 bases separating them. Germline assignment: CDR1 LNHDA and CDR2 SQIVND (reference sequence). This CDR3 has 18 residues.

The chain carries TRBV5-1 and TRBJ2-1, with D tentatively TRBD2 (5 bases). The CDR3 runs 14 residues. V lost 2 bases and J lost 3, with 9 bases in between. Germline values: CDR1 SGHRS, CDR2 YFSETQ. The CDR3 region has the DNA TGCGCCAGCAGCTTTTTCGGGGTCTACAATGAGCAGTTCTTC. This encodes CASSFFGVYNEQFF.

The genes are TRBV7-9 and TRBJ1-5, with no clear D. Germline V gene sequence: CDR1 SEHNR, CDR2 FQNEAQ (reference sequence). The CDR3 loop spans 13 amino acids. The V and J ends lost 3 bases and 3 bases respectively, with 6 bases between them. Here the CDR3 reads CASSLGNNQPQHF. CDR3 sequence (DNA): TGTGCCAGCAGCTTGGGCAACAATCAGCCCCAGCATTTT. The full variable domain, rest sourced from reference TRBV7-9 and TRBJ1-5, is DTGVSQNPRHKITKRGQNVTFRCDPISEHNRLYWYRQTLGQGPEFLTYFQNEAQLEKSRLLSDRFSAERPKGSFSTLEIQRTEQGDSAMYLCASSLGNNQPQHFGDGTRLSIL.

The rearrangement links TRBV7-9 to TRBJ2-5; D might be TRBD1 (6 bases). Germline V lookup: CDR1 SEHNR, CDR2 FQNEAQ (reference sequence). The V end was cut by 4 bases, the J end by 2 bases, with 11 bases between. CDR3 size: 14 residues. The CDR3 DNA sequence: TGTGCCAGCAGCTCCACAGGGTGGCAAGAGACCCAGTACTTC. Amino acids: CASSSTGWQETQYF.

CDR3 amino acids: CASSLGLATNEKLFF. The DNA for the CDR3 is TGTGCCAGCAGCTTAGGGCTTGCAACTAATGAAAAACTGTTTTTT. This chain connects TRBV11-2 to TRBJ1-4; D is ambiguous. This CDR3 is built from 15 residues. The V end lost 1 base, the J end lost 0 bases, and 6 bases lay between the germline ends. Germline lookup yields CDR1 SGHAT and CDR2 FQNNGV.

This chain connects TRBV3-1 (or the pseudogene TRBV3-2) to TRBJ2-3; no reliable D call. The CDR3 contains 14 residues. The V gene's germline CDR1 is LGHDT and CDR2 YNNKEL (reference sequence). V lost 1 base and J 7 bases, leaving 12 bases between the germline ends. The CDR3 here is CASSQARLLHTQYF. CDR3 coding DNA: TGTGCCAGCAGCCAAGCCAGGCTCCTTCATACGCAGTATTTT.

The chain has TRBV7-3 and TRBJ1-1; tentatively, D is TRBD1 (6 bases). Germline V gene data show CDR1 as SGHTA and CDR2 as FQGTGA. The CDR3 consists of 14 residues. Trimming pared 5 bases from V and 4 bases from J, leaving 14 bases between. This chain's CDR3 is CASSQRQDSTEAFF. For the CDR3, the DNA is TGTGCCAGCAGCCAACGACAGGACTCCACTGAAGCTTTCTTT. The full variable domain, completed using reference TRBV7-3 and TRBJ1-1, is GAGVSQTPSNKVTEKGKYVELRCDPISGHTALYWYRQSLGQGPEFLIYFQGTGAADDSGLPNDRFFAVRPEGSVSTLKIQRTERGDSAVYLCASSQRQDSTEAFFGQGTRLTVV.

The chain links TRBV7-2 to TRBJ2-7; 11 bases align to TRBD2. J lost 5 bases, V lost 3 bases, and 3 bases had no gene match. Germline V lookup: CDR1 SGHTA, CDR2 FQGNSA. This CDR3 has 14 amino acids. The CDR3 DNA sequence: TGTGCCAGCAGCTTTAGCGGGGGGGCAGACGAGCAGTACGTC. It codes for CASSFSGGADEQYV.

This clone was detected once. This chain uses TRBV18 with TRBJ2-5; possibly TRBD2 for D (7 bases). This CDR3 region has 14 residues. The germline V gene encodes CDR1 KGHSH and CDR2 LQKENI. Trimming shortened V by 6 bases and J by 4 bases, and 15 bases separated the two germline ends. In nucleotides, the CDR3 is TGTGCCAGCTCCCCGCGGGGGCCATCAGAGACCCAGTACTTC. Residues: CASSPRGPSETQYF.

V is TRBV2 and J is TRBJ2-5; tentative D call: TRBD2 (6 bases). CDR3 length: 13 amino acids. The ends were cut back, 6 bases at V and 5 bases at J, with 13 bases in the middle. Germline CDR1 reads SNHLY; CDR2 reads FYNNEI. The CDR3 here is CASRIELAETQYF. In DNA form, the CDR3 reads TGTGCCAGCAGAATAGAACTAGCTGAGACCCAGTACTTC. Full variable domain (rest looked up from reference TRBV2 and TRBJ2-5): EPEVTQTPSHQVTQMGQEVILRCVPISNHLYFYWYRQILGQKVEFLVSFYNNEISEKSEIFDDQFSVERPDGSNFTLKIRSTKLEDSAMYFCASRIELAETQYFGPGTRLLVL.

The chain recombines TRBV11-2 with TRBJ2-2; tentatively, D is TRBD1 (7 bases). Per the germline V gene, CDR1 is SGHAT and CDR2 is FQNNGV. Trimming took 4 bases from V and 4 from J, leaving 22 bases between them. This CDR3 contains 18 residues. In nucleotides, the CDR3 is TGTGCCAGCAGCTCGACTACAGGGGTAAGGCGGGGCACCGGGGAGCTGTTTTTT. This translates into CASSSTTGVRRGTGELFF.

On this clone: The sample has other DNA sequences that encode this CDR3 too. This chain links TRBV3-1 (or the pseudogene TRBV3-2) with TRBJ1-6, with TRBD1 as a possible D gene (6 bases). CDR1 is LGHDT and CDR2 is YNNKEL in the germline V gene (reference sequence). The CDR3 covers 14 residues. Trimming cost V 1 base and J 10 bases, with 11 bases left between them. DNA for the CDR3: TGTGCCAGCAGCCAAGTAGGGGGGGGCTCACCCCTCCACTTT. Its translation is CASSQVGGGSPLHF.